The 25 T cell receptor beta chains reported below all come from one sample, sequenced in a study of T cell repertoires in cytomegalovirus infection. Each CDR3 protein is one row after TCRdb ran MiXCR on the reads. Here the sample spans around 180,000 distinct CDR3 sequences, roughly 28% being singletons. Sequenced sample: PBMCs. The receptors were sampled from a human donor in good health (CMV status not recorded). Some clones in this sample may be carry-over from other donors' samples.

CDR3 amino acids: CASSQGSTGYEQYF. Written as DNA, the CDR3 is TGCGCCAGCAGCCAAGGGTCGACAGGCTACGAGCAGTACTTC. The V call is TRBV4-1, the J call TRBJ2-7, with D perhaps matching TRBD1 (6 bases). Germline CDR1 and CDR2: MGHRA and YSYEKL. The CDR3 spans 14 residues. Trimming shortened V by 1 base and J by 3 bases, and 10 bases separated the two germline ends.

V and J are TRBV7-9 and TRBJ2-1, with D possibly being TRBD1 or TRBD2 (5 bases each). The germline V gene encodes CDR1 SEHNR and CDR2 FQNEAQ (reference sequence). The V end was cut by 5 bases, the J end by 2 bases, with 16 bases between. The CDR3 totals 16 residues. CDR3 DNA sequence: TGTGCCAGCAGCGGCCCCGGGACGGATGCCTACAATGAGCAGTTCTTC. Amino acid sequence: CASSGPGTDAYNEQFF.

This chain joins TRBV20-1 and TRBJ1-1, with unresolved D. Germline CDR1 is DFQATT and CDR2 is SNEGSKA (reference sequence). V lost 0 bases, J lost 0 bases, and 11 bases lay in between. The CDR3 covers 15 residues. This CDR3 reads CSARDLARMNTEAFF. The CDR3 DNA sequence: TGCAGTGCTAGAGATCTCGCGCGGATGAACACTGAAGCTTTCTTT.

This clonotype was seen a single time. V is TRBV19 and J is TRBJ1-1; 8 nucleotides agree with TRBD1. CDR1 and CDR2 from the germline V gene are LNHDA and SQIVND (reference sequence). Unmatched junction bases numbered 6, after V lost 4 bases and J lost 2 bases. The CDR3 loop spans 15 amino acids. CDR3 nucleotide sequence: TGTGCCAGTAGTAGTCCCAGGGGGCGAAACACTGAAGCTTTCTTT. It encodes CASSSPRGRNTEAFF.

This chain connects TRBV7-6 to TRBJ2-3; D remains unclear. Trimming shortened V by 6 bases and J by 3 bases, and 10 bases separated the two germline ends. Germline V gene data show CDR1 as SGHVS and CDR2 as FNYEAQ. The CDR3 covers 13 residues. CDR3 loop: CASRRVATDTQYF. CDR3 DNA: TGTGCCAGCAGAAGGGTGGCAACAGATACGCAGTATTTT.

This clonotype was seen a few times. The chain joins TRBV6-2 or TRBV6-3 to TRBJ2-7; D may be TRBD2 (6 bases). Germline V gene data show CDR1 as MNHEY and CDR2 as SVGEGT. The CDR3 is 13 residues long. Trimming removed 10 bases from V and 0 bases from J, with 13 bases in between. The CDR3 loop reads CATGGRSSYEQYF. As DNA, the CDR3 is TGTGCCACTGGAGGGAGGAGCTCCTACGAGCAGTACTTC.

The rearrangement joins TRBV20-1 to TRBJ2-1; 9 nucleotides agree with TRBD2. The length of the CDR3 is 17 residues. Germline V CDR1 and CDR2: DFQATT, SNEGSKA (reference sequence). The J segment lost 2 bases and the V segment lost 2 bases, leaving 10 bases of the junction unmatched. CDR3: CSARQISGGLAYNEQFF. CDR3 nucleotide sequence: TGCAGTGCTAGACAAATTAGCGGGGGCCTCGCCTACAATGAGCAGTTCTTC.

The V and J genes are TRBV7-3 and TRBJ2-1, with 12 bases matching TRBD2. V shed 5 bases and J 7 bases; nucleotides not matched to a gene: 6. Germline CDR1 is SGHTA and CDR2 is FQGTGA. This CDR3 contains 15 residues. CDR3 nucleotide sequence: TGTGCCAGCAGCCCTAGCGGGGGGGCGGGGAATGAGCAGTTCTTC. Its translation is CASSPSGGAGNEQFF.

This clonotype was seen a few times. V and J are TRBV2 and TRBJ2-3; 8 bases fit TRBD2. The germline V gene has CDR1 SNHLY and CDR2 FYNNEI. V shed 6 bases, J shed 0 bases, and the junction held 8 bases outside the gene matches. This CDR3 comprises 16 residues. CDR3: CASSPSGGYSTDTQYF. The CDR3 nucleotides read TGTGCCAGCAGCCCCAGCGGGGGCTATAGCACAGATACGCAGTATTTT.

The chain has TRBV10-3 and TRBJ2-7; tentative D call: TRBD2 (7 bases). In germline, CDR1 is ENHRY, CDR2 SYGVKD. This CDR3 is built from 14 residues. V shed 10 bases and J shed 1 base, with 17 bases lying between them. The CDR3 nucleotides are TGTGCCACCTCGGAGGGGGGAGGGTCCTACGAGCAGTACTTC. Translating it yields CATSEGGGSYEQYF.

This chain joins TRBV15 and TRBJ2-6; tentatively, D is TRBD2 (7 bases). Germline V lookup: CDR1 LNHNV, CDR2 YYDKDF (reference sequence). The CDR3 contains 18 residues. V lost 3 bases, J lost 0 bases, and 15 bases lay in between. The DNA for the CDR3 is TGTGCCACCAGCAGCGGGGGGCTTCTCTTCTCTGGGGCCAACGTCCTGACTTTC. Residues: CATSSGGLLFSGANVLTF. Full variable domain (missing parts from reference TRBV15 and TRBJ2-6): DAMVIQNPRYQVTQFGKPVTLSCSQTLNHNVMYWYQQKSSQAPKLLFHYYDKDFNNEADTPDNFQSRRPNTSFCFLDIRSPGLGDTAMYLCATSSGGLLFSGANVLTFGAGSRLTVL.

This clonotype was counted only a few times. The chain carries TRBV7-2 and TRBJ1-2, with D possibly being TRBD1 (6 bases). This CDR3 is 13 amino acids long. CDR1 and CDR2 from the germline V gene are SGHTA and FQGNSA. Deletions cut 4 bases from V and 7 bases from J, with 13 bases between. CDR3 residues: CASSWTVSSGYTF. Written as DNA, the CDR3 is TGTGCCAGCAGCTGGACAGTATCCTCTGGCTACACCTTC.

This clonotype turned up a few times. The chain has TRBV20-1 and TRBJ1-6; maybe TRBD1 (5 bases). The germline V and J ends were trimmed by 6 bases and 9 bases, with 18 bases remaining between them. The CDR3 is made up of 14 amino acids. Germline-derived CDR1 and CDR2 are DFQATT and SNEGSKA (reference sequence). The CDR3 spells CSALVPGRGSPLHF. As DNA, the CDR3 is TGCAGTGCCCTGGTCCCCGGGAGGGGTTCACCCCTCCACTTT.

This clonotype was counted only a few times. The chain recombines TRBV6-2 or TRBV6-3 with TRBJ1-5; 8 nucleotides align to TRBD1. CDR3 length: 16 amino acids. V lost 6 bases, J lost 0 bases, and 7 bases stayed unmatched. Germline CDR1 reads MNHEY; CDR2 reads SVGEGT. The CDR3: CASRPDRGYSNQPQHF. In DNA, the CDR3 is TGTGCCAGCAGGCCCGACAGGGGATATAGCAATCAGCCCCAGCATTTT.

This clonotype has a single count. The J gene is TRBJ1-5, the V gene TRBV6-5, with TRBD1 identical over 8 bases. Germline loops: CDR1 MNHEY, CDR2 SVGAGI. Trimming at V came to 7 bases and at J to 7 bases, leaving 3 bases not matched to a gene. The CDR3 loop spans 12 amino acids. The CDR3 DNA reads TGTGCCAGCAATACAGGGGGACAGCCCCAGCATTTT. Protein sequence: CASNTGGQPQHF.

In its sample, this clonotype was seen a few times. CDR3: CASSLKGLGNTEAFF. The CDR3, as DNA: TGTGCCAGCAGCTTGAAAGGGCTGGGGAACACTGAAGCTTTCTTT. V and J are TRBV7-2 and TRBJ1-1; D gene uncertain. There are 15 residues in the CDR3. Germline loops: CDR1 SGHTA, CDR2 FQGNSA. V was shortened by 3 bases and J by 1 base, with 12 bases between the two germline ends.

A few counts support this clonotype. J is TRBJ2-7 and V is TRBV7-2, with 10 bases matching TRBD1. J lost 7 bases, V lost 1 base, and 4 bases had no gene match. Germline V gene data show CDR1 as SGHTA and CDR2 as FQGNSA. CDR3 length: 14 residues. CDR3 nucleotide sequence: TGTGCCAGCAGCTTAGAAGGACAGGGGGGGGAGCAGTACTTC. It codes for CASSLEGQGGEQYF.

As to this clonotype: This may stem from a read error, because a much larger clone lies one nucleotide away. The chain is built from TRBV7-6 and TRBJ1-3; D gene ambiguous. The CDR3 sequence is 13 residues long. Deletions cut 5 bases from V and 0 bases from J, with 5 bases between. Germline-derived CDR1 and CDR2 are SGHVS and FNYEAQ. The CDR3: CASSTSSGNTIYF. As DNA, the CDR3 is TGTGCCAGCAGCACAAGCTCTGGAAACACCATATATTTT.

As for this clonotype: One end of the junction is discordant with germline, which a read error may explain. The rearrangement uses TRBV20-1 and TRBJ2-5, with D perhaps matching TRBD1 or TRBD2 (6 bases each). This CDR3 contains 13 residues. In germline, CDR1 is DFQATT, CDR2 SNEGSKA (reference sequence). CDR3 loop: CSAVLKGGEPQYF. The CDR3 DNA follows: TGCAGTGCAGTCCTAAAGGGGGGAGAGCCCCAGTACTTC.

This clonotype turned up a few times. CDR3: CATSDRPMNTEAFF. The CDR3 DNA is TGTGCCACTTCGGACAGGCCTATGAACACTGAAGCTTTCTTT. The genes are TRBV19 and TRBJ1-1, with 7 bases fitting TRBD1. Per the germline V gene, CDR1 is LNHDA and CDR2 is SQIVND (reference sequence). There are 14 residues in the CDR3. V lost 10 bases to trimming and J lost 0 bases; unmatched junction nucleotides: 8.

V is TRBV6-2 or TRBV6-3 and J is TRBJ1-5; D might be TRBD1 (6 bases). Looked up from germline, CDR1 is MNHEY and CDR2 is SVGEGT. The CDR3 is 16 amino acids. V gave up 5 bases and J gave up 2 bases, with 16 bases separating them. The CDR3 DNA follows: TGTGCCAGCAGTAATCGACCCAGGGGCGGCAATCAGCCCCAGCATTTT. It is translated as CASSNRPRGGNQPQHF.

A few counts support this clonotype. The chain has TRBV11-2 and TRBJ1-1; D is undetermined. This CDR3 region has 11 residues. In germline, CDR1 is SGHAT, CDR2 FQNNGV. The V gene lost 1 base and the J gene lost 7 bases, with 4 bases spanning the gap. CDR3 sequence: CASSLVSEAFF. Written as DNA, the CDR3 is TGTGCCAGCAGCTTAGTCAGTGAAGCTTTCTTT. Complete variable domain (other parts from reference TRBV11-2 and TRBJ1-1): EAGVAQSPRYKIIEKRQSVAFWCNPISGHATLYWYQQILGQGPKLLIQFQNNGVVDDSQLPKDRFSAERLKGVDSTLKIQPAKLEDSAVYLCASSLVSEAFFGQGTRLTVV.

In this sample, this clonotype turned up a few times. V and J are TRBV6-2 or TRBV6-3 and TRBJ1-1; possibly TRBD1 for D (6 bases). Germline CDR1 is MNHEY and CDR2 is SVGEGT. This CDR3 comprises 16 residues. V was trimmed by 0 bases and J by 6 bases, leaving 17 bases between them. The CDR3 bases are TGTGCCAGCAGTTACTCCTCACGGGCGGGGGCACCTGAAGCTTTCTTT. This translates into CASSYSSRAGAPEAFF.

This clonotype has more than one count but fewer than ten. The J gene is TRBJ1-2, the V gene TRBV12-5; no clear D. V lost 4 bases and J lost 4, with 16 bases in between. The germline gives CDR1 LGHNT, CDR2 FRNRAP. The CDR3 runs to 15 residues. The DNA of the CDR3 is TGTGCTAGTGGTTCCACAACTAGGGCCGGCTATGGCTACACCTTC. Protein: CASGSTTRAGYGYTF.

CDR3 amino acids: CASRSLGDTEAFF. The CDR3, as DNA: TGTGCCAGCAGATCCCTTGGGGACACTGAAGCTTTCTTT. V is TRBV27 and J is TRBJ1-1, with no clear D. Trimming stripped 6 bases from V and 3 bases from J, with 11 bases between. In germline, CDR1 is MNHEY, CDR2 SMNVEV (reference sequence). This CDR3 has 13 amino acids.